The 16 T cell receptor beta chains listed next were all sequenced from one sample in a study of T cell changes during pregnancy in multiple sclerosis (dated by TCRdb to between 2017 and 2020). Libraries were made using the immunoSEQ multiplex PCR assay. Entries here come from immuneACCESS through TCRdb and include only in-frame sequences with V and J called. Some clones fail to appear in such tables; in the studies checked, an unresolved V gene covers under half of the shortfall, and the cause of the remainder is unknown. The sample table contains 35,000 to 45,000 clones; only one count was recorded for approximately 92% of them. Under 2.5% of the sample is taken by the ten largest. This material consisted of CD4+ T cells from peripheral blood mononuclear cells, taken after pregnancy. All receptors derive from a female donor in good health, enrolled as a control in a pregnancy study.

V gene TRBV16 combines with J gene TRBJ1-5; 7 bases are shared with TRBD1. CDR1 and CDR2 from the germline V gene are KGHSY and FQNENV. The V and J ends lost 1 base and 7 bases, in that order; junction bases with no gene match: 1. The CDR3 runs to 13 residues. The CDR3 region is CASSQYRGQPQHF. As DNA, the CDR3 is TGTGCCAGCAGCCAATACAGGGGCCAGCCCCAGCATTTT.

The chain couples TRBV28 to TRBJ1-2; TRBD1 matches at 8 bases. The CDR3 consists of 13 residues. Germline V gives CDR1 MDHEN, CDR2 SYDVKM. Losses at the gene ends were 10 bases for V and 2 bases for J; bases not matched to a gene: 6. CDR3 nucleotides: TGTGCCACACAGGACAGGGAGAACTATGGCTACACCTTC. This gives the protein CATQDRENYGYTF.

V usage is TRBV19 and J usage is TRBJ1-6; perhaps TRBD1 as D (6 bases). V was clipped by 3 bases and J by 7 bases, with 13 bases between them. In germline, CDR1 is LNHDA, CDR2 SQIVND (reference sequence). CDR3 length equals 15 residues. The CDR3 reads CASSIGKTGNSPLHF. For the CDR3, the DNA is TGTGCCAGTAGTATTGGGAAAACAGGGAATTCACCCCTCCACTTT.

Here the CDR3 DNA reads TGCGCCAGCAGCAAACGGACTAGCGGGGGAAGGGTGGATACGCAGTATTTT. As protein: CASSKRTSGGRVDTQYF. The rearrangement links TRBV5-1 to TRBJ2-3; 13 bases match TRBD2. V gave up 4 bases and J gave up 6 bases; unmatched junction bases: 11. CDR1 and CDR2 from the germline V gene are SGHRS and YFSETQ. This CDR3 comprises 17 residues. The variable domain in full, with the rest retrieved from reference TRBV5-1 and TRBJ2-3, is KAGVTQTPRYLIKTRGQQVTLSCSPISGHRSVSWYQQTPGQGLQFLFEYFSETQRNKGNFPGRFSGRQFSNSRSEMNVSTLELGDSALYLCASSKRTSGGRVDTQYFGPGTRLTVL.

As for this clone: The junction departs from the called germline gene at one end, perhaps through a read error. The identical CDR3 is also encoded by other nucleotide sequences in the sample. The CDR3 is CASSLVLGGTDTQYF. For the CDR3, the DNA is TGTGCTAGCAGCTTAGTCTTGGGAGGCACAGATACGCAGTATTTT. The chain couples TRBV7-7 to TRBJ2-3, with a weak D call TRBD2 (5 bases). Germline CDR1 reads SSHAT; CDR2 reads FNYEAQ (reference sequence). The CDR3 loop spans 15 amino acids.

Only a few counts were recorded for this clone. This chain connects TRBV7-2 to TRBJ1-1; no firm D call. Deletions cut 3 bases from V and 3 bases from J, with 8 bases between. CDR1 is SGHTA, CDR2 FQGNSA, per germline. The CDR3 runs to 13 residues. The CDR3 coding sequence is TGTGCCAGCAGCTTGGGGAGGTACACTGAAGCTTTCTTT. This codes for CASSLGRYTEAFF.

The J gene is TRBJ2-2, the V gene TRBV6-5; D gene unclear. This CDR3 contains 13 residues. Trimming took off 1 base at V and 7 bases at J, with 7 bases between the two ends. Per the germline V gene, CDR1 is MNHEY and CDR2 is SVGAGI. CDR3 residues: CASSYYGDGELFF. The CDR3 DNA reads TGTGCCAGCAGTTACTACGGTGACGGGGAGCTGTTTTTT.

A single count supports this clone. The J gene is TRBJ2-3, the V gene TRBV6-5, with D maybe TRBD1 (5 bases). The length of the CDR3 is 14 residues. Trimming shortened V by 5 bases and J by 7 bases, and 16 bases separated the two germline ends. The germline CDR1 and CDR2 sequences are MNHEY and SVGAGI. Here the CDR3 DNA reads TGTGCCAGCAGTAGGGGCCTTCTTTCCAATACGCAGTATTTT. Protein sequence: CASSRGLLSNTQYF.

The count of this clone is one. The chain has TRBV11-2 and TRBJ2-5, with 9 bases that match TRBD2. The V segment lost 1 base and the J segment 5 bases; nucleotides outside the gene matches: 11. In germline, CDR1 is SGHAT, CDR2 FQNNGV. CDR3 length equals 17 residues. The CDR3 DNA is TGTGCCAGCAGCTTAGTGGGTAGCGGGGGCTCTGGGGAGACCCAGTACTTC. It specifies CASSLVGSGGSGETQYF.

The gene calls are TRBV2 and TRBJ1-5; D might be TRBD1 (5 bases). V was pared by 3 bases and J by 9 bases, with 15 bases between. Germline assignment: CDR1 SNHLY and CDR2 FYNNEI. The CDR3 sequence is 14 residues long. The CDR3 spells CASSESTGGRPQHF. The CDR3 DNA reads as TGTGCCAGCAGTGAGTCTACAGGCGGTAGGCCCCAGCATTTT.

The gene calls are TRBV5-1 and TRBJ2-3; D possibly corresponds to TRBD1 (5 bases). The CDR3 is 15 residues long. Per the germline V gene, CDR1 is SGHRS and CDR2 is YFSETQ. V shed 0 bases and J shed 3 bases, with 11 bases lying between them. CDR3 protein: CASSLGPQGTDTQYF. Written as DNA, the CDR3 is TGCGCCAGCAGCTTGGGCCCCCAGGGAACAGATACGCAGTATTTT.

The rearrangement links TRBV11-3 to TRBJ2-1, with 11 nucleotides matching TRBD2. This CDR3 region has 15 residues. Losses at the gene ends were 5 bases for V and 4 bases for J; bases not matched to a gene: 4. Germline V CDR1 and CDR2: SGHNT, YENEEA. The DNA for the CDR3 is TGTGCCAGCAGCGCACTAGCGGGAGCGTACAATGAGCAGTTCTTC. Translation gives CASSALAGAYNEQFF.

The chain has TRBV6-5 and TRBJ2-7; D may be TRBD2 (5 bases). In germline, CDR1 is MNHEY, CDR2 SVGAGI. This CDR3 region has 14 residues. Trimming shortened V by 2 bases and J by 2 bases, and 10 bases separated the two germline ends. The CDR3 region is CASSYDSGTYEQYF. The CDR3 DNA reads TGTGCCAGCAGTTACGATTCCGGGACCTACGAGCAGTACTTC.

CDR3 nucleotides: TGTGCCACCAGCAGGGGACAGGGAGGGTATCAGCCCCAGCATTTT. Translation: CATSRGQGGYQPQHF. The V and J genes are TRBV15 and TRBJ1-5; 9 nucleotides match TRBD1. Germline CDR1 reads LNHNV; CDR2 reads YYDKDF (reference sequence). The length of the CDR3 is 15 residues. V was clipped by 3 bases and J by 5 bases; unmatched bases: 5.

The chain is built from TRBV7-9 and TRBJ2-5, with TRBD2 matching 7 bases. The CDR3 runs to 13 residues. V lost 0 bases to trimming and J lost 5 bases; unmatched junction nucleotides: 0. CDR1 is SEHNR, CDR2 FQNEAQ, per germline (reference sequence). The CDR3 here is CASSLAGGETQYF. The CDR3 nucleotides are TGTGCCAGCAGCTTAGCGGGAGGGGAGACCCAGTACTTC.

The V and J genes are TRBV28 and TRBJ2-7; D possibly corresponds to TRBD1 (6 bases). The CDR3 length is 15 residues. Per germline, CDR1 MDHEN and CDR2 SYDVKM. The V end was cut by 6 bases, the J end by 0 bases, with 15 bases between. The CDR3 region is CASRMGHSSSYEQYF. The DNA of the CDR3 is TGTGCCAGCAGAATGGGACATTCGAGCTCCTACGAGCAGTACTTC.